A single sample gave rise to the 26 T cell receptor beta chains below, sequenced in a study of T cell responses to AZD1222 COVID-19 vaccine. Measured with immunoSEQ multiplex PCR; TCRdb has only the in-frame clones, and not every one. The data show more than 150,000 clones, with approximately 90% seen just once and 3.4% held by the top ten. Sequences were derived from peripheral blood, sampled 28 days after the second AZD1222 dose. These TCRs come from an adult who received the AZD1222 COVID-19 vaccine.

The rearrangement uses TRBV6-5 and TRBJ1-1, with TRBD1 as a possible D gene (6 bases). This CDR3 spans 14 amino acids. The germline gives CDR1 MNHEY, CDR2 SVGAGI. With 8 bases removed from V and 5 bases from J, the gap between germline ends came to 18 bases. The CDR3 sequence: CASRGAGGWTEAFF. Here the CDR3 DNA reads TGTGCCAGCCGAGGCGCGGGGGGCTGGACTGAAGCTTTCTTT.

CDR3 DNA: TGTGCCAGCAGCTTAACGAGGCCAGGGGGTGTCAAGTCCTACGAGCAGTACTTC. Translating gives CASSLTRPGGVKSYEQYF. The V call is TRBV7-8, the J call TRBJ2-7, with 7 bases fitting TRBD1. V lost 2 bases, J lost 1 base, and 14 bases stayed unmatched. CDR1 and CDR2 (germline): SGHVS, FQNEAQ. There are 18 residues in the CDR3.

The CDR3: CASSYRGRTLHF. In DNA, the CDR3 is TGTGCCAGCAGTTACCGGGGCCGGACCCTCCACTTT. The chain uses TRBV6-2 or TRBV6-3 and TRBJ1-6, with TRBD1 as a possible D gene (5 bases). The CDR3 sequence is 12 residues long. CDR1 MNHEY and CDR2 SVGEGT come from the germline V gene. The V gene lost 2 bases and the J gene lost 14 bases, with 10 bases spanning the gap.

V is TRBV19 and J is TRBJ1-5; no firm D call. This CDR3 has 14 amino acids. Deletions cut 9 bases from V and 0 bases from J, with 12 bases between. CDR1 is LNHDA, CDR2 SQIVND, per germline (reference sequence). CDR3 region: CASLPGNSNQPQHF. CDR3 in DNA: TGTGCCAGCCTACCGGGGAATAGCAATCAGCCCCAGCATTTT.

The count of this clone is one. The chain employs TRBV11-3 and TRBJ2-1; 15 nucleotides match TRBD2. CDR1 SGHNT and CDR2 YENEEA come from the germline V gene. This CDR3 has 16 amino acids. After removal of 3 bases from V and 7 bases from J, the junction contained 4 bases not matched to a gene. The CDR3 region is CASSFLGLAGGNEQFF. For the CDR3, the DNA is TGTGCCAGCAGCTTTTTGGGACTAGCGGGAGGTAATGAGCAGTTCTTC.

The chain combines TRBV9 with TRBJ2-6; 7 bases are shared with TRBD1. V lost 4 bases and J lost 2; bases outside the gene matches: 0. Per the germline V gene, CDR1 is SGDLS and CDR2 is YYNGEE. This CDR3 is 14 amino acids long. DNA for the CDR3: TGTGCCAGCAGCACAGGGGCTGGGGCCAACGTCCTGACTTTC. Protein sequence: CASSTGAGANVLTF.

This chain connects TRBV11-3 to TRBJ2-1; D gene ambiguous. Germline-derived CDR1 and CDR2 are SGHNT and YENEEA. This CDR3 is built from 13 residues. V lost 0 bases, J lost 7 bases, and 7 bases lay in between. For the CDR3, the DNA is TGTGCCAGCAGCTTAGAGAAATGGAATGAGCAGTTCTTC. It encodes CASSLEKWNEQFF.

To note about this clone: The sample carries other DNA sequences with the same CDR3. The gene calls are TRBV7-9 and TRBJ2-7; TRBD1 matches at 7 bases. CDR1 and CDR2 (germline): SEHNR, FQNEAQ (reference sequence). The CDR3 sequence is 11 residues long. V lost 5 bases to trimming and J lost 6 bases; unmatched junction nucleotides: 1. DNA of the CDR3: TGTGCCAGCAGCCGGACAGGCGAGCAGTACTTC. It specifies CASSRTGEQYF.

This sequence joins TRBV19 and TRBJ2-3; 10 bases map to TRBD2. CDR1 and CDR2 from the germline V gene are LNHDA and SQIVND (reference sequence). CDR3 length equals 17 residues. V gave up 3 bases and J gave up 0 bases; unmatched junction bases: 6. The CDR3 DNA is TGTGCCAGTAGTATCTGGCTAGCGGGAGTGAGCACAGATACGCAGTATTTT. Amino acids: CASSIWLAGVSTDTQYF.

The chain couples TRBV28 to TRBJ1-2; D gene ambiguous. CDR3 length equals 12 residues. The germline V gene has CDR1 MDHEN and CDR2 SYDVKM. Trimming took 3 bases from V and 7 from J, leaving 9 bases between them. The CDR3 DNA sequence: TGTGCCAGCAGTTTCACCCGGGCTGGCTACACCTTC. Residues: CASSFTRAGYTF.

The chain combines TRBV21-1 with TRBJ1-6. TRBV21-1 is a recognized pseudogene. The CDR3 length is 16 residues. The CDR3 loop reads CASSKVRGLYNSPLHF. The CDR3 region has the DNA TGTGCCAGCAGCAAAGTCCGGGGGCTCTATAATTCACCCCTCCACTTT.

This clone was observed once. Here the CDR3 reads CAISEPSGRADTQYF. Here the CDR3 DNA reads TGTGCCATCAGTGAGCCCAGCGGGAGGGCCGATACGCAGTATTTT. The chain is built from TRBV10-3 and TRBJ2-3, with 10 nucleotides matching TRBD2. The CDR3 totals 15 residues. V gave up 2 bases and J gave up 6 bases; unmatched junction bases: 5. Germline assignment: CDR1 ENHRY and CDR2 SYGVKD.

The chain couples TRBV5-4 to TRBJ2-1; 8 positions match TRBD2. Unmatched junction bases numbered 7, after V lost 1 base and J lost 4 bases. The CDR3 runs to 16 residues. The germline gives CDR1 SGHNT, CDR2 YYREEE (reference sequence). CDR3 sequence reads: CASSLLGIAGYNEQFF. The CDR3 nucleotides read TGTGCCAGCAGCTTGCTAGGGATAGCGGGATACAATGAGCAGTTCTTC.

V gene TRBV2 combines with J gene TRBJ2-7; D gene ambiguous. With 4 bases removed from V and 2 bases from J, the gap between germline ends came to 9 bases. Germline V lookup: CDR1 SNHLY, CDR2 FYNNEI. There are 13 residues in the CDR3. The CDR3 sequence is CASSGGRPYEQYF. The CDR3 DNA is TGTGCCAGCAGTGGTGGTCGCCCCTACGAGCAGTACTTC.

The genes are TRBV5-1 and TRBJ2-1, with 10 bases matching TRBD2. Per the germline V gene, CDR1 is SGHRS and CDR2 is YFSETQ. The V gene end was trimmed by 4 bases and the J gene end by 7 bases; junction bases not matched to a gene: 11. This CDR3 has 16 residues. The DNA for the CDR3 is TGCGCCAGCAGCCGGAGGCCCCTAGCGGGAGTTAATGAGCAGTTCTTC. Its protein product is CASSRRPLAGVNEQFF.

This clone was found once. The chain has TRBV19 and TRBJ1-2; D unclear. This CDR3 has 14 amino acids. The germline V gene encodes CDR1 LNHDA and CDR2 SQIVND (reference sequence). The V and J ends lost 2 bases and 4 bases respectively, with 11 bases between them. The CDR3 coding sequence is TGTGCCAGTAGTATAATGGGAGGCGGCTATGGCTACACCTTC. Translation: CASSIMGGGYGYTF.

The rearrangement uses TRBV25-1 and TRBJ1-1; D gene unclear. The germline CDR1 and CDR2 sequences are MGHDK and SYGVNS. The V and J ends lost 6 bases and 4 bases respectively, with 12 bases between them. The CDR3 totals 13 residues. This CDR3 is CASRKPGSTEAFF. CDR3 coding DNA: TGTGCCAGCAGAAAGCCGGGGAGCACTGAAGCTTTCTTT.

CDR3 coding DNA: TGTGCCAGCAGCTTGAACCGGGATCCCACCTACGAGCAGTACTTC. Its translation: CASSLNRDPTYEQYF. The rearrangement joins TRBV11-3 to TRBJ2-7; D may be TRBD2 (5 bases). This CDR3 contains 15 residues. Trimming took off 3 bases at V and 2 bases at J, with 14 bases between the two ends. CDR1 is SGHNT and CDR2 is YENEEA in the germline V gene.

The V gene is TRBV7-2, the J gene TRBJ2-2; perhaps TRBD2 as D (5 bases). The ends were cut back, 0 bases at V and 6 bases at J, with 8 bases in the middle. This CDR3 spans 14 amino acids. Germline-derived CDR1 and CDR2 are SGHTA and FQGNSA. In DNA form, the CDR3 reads TGTGCCAGCAGCTTAGCGGGAGTCCCCGGGGAGCTGTTTTTT. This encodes CASSLAGVPGELFF. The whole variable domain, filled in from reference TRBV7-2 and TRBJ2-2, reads GAGVSQSPSNKVTEKGKDVELRCDPISGHTALYWYRQSLGQGLEFLIYFQGNSAPDKSGLPSDRFSAERTGGSVSTLTIQRTQQEDSAVYLCASSLAGVPGELFFGEGSRLTVL.

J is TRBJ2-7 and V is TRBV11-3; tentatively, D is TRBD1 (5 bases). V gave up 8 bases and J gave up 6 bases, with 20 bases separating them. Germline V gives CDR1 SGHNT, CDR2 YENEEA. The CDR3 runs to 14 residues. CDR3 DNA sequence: TGTGCCAGCTCGAAAGTAGGGGCGGTGGGCGAGCAGTACTTC. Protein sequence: CASSKVGAVGEQYF.

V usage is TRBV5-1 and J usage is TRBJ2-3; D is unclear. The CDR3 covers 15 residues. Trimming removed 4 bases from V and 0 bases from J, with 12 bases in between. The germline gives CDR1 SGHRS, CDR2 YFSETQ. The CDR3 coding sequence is TGCGCCAGCAGCGCAGGAGCGCTTAGCACAGATACGCAGTATTTT. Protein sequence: CASSAGALSTDTQYF. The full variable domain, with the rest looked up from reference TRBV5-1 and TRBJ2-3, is KAGVTQTPRYLIKTRGQQVTLSCSPISGHRSVSWYQQTPGQGLQFLFEYFSETQRNKGNFPGRFSGRQFSNSRSEMNVSTLELGDSALYLCASSAGALSTDTQYFGPGTRLTVL.

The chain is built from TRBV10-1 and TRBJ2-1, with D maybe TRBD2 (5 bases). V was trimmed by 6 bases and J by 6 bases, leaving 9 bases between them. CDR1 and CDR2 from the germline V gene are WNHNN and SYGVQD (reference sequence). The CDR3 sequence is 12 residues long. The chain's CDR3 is CASSPAGNEQFF. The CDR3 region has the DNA TGCGCCAGCAGCCCCGCGGGCAATGAGCAGTTCTTC.

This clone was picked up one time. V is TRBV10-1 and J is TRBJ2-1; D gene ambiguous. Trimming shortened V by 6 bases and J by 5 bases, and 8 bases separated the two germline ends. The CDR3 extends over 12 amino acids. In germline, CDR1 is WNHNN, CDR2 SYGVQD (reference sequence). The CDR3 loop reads CASSPNNNEQFF. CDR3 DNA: TGCGCCAGCAGCCCTAACAACAATGAGCAGTTCTTC.

The CDR3 here is CASNPGALNTEAFF. In DNA form, the CDR3 reads TGTGCCAGCAACCCAGGGGCCTTGAACACTGAAGCTTTCTTT. The V and J genes are TRBV5-8 and TRBJ1-1; TRBD1 might be the D (6 bases). CDR1 is SGHTS and CDR2 is YDEGEE in the germline V gene. This CDR3 has 14 amino acids. V dropped 6 bases and J dropped 0 bases, with 12 bases sitting between them. Full variable domain (remainder filled in from reference TRBV5-8 and TRBJ1-1): EAGVTQSPTHLIKTRGQQATLRCSPISGHTSVYWYQQALGLGLQFLLWYDEGEERNRGNFPPRFSGRQFPNYSSELNVNALELEDSALYLCASNPGALNTEAFFGQGTRLTVV.

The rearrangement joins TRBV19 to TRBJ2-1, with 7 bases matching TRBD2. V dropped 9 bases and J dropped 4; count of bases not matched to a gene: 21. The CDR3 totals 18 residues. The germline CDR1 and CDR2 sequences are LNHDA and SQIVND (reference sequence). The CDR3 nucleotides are TGTGCCAGCCGTAGTAGGTTCCTCTTCGCGGGGGTATACAATGAGCAGTTCTTC. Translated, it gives CASRSRFLFAGVYNEQFF.

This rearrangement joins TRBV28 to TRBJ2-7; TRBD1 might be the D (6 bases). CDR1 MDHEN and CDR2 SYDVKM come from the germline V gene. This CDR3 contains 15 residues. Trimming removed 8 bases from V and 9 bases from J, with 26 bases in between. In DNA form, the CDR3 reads TGTGCCAGCGGCCGCAGGGGTTGGGGACCTGAGGGGCAGTACTTC. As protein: CASGRRGWGPEGQYF.